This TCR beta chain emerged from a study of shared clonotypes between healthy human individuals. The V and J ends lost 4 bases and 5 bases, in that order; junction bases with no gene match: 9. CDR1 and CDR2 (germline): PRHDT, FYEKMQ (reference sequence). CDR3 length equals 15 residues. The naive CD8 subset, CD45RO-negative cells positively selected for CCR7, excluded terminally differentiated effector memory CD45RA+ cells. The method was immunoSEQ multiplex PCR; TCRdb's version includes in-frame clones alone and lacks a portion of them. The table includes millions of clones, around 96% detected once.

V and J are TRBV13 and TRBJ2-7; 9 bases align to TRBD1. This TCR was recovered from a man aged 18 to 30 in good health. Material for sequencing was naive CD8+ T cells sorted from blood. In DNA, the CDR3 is TGTGCCAGCAGCTCCCGGACAGGGGTAATCGACGAGCAGTACTTC. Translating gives CASSSRTGVIDEQYF.